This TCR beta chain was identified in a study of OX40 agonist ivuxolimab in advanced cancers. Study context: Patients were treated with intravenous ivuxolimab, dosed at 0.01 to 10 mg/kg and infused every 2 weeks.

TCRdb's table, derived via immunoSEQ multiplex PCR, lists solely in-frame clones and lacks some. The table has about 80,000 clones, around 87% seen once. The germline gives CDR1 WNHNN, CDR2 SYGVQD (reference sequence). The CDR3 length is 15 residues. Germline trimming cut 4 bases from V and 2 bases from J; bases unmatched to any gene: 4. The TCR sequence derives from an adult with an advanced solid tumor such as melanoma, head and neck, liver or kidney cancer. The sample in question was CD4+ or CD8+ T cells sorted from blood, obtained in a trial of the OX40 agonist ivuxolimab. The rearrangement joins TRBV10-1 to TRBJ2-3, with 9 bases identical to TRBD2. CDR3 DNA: TGCGCCAGCAGTGCCGTAGCGGGGGACACAGATACGCAGTATTTT. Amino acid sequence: CASSAVAGDTDTQYF.